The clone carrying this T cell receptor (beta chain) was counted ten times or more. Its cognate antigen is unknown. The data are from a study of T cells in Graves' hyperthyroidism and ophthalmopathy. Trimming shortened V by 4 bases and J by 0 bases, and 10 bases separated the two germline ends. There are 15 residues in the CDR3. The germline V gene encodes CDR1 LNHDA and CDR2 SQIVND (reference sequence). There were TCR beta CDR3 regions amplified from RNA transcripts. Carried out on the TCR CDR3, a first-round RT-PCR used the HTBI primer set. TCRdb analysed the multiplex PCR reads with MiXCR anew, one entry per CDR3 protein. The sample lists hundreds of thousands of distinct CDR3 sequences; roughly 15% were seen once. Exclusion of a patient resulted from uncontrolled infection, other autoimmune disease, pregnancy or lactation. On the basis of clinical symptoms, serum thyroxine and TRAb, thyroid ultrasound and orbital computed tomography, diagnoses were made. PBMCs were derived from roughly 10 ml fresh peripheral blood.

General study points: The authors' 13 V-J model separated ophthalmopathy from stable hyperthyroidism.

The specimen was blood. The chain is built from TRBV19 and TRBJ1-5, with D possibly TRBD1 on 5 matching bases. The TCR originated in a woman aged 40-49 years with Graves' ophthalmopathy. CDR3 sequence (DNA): TGTGCCAGTAGTAGAGGGGATGATAGCAATCAGCCCCAGCATTTT. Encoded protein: CASSRGDDSNQPQHF. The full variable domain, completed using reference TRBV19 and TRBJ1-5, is DGGITQSPKYLFRKEGQNVTLSCEQNLNHDAMYWYRQDPGQGLRLIYYSQIVNDFQKGDIAEGYSVSREKKESFPLTVTSAQKNPTAFYLCASSRGDDSNQPQHFGDGTRLSIL.